Listed below are T cell receptor beta chains from one sample, sequenced in a study of Ad26.COV2.S vaccination and SARS-CoV-2 variants. Profiled with immunoSEQ multiplex PCR; TCRdb holds only in-frame clones, not every one. The sample gives fewer than 500,000 clones, 80% to 90% of which show up once; approximately 2.5% is in the top ten. Sequences were derived from peripheral blood, sampled in a trial of Ad26.COV2.S vaccine versus placebo. The receptors shown here come from a person aged 18-65 years who received the Ad26.COV2.S COVID-19 vaccine or a placebo. CDR3s include the opening cysteine and the closing phenylalanine or tryptophan. The D gene is left open where the match is weak. A row's size may be missing; if present it is once, few, many or a size class.

abundance: -
j_gene: TRBJ1-5
v_gene: TRBV10-3
d_gene: TRBD1
CDR3nt: TGTGCCATCAGTGAGACCAGGGGGAGTAACAATCAGCCCCAGCATTTT
CDR3aa: CAISETRGSNNQPQHF

abundance: -
j_gene: TRBJ1-3
v_gene: TRBV10-2
d_gene: -
CDR3nt: TGCGCCAGCAGTGAGCCCGCCAAGAGGGGAAACACCATATATTTT
CDR3aa: CASSEPAKRGNTIYF

abundance: -
j_gene: TRBJ2-3
v_gene: TRBV7-2
d_gene: -
CDR3nt: TGTGCCAGCAGCTGGGGGTGGAAGGATACGCAGTATTTT
CDR3aa: CASSWGWKDTQYF

abundance: -
j_gene: TRBJ2-3
v_gene: TRBV10-2
d_gene: TRBD2
CDR3nt: TGCGCCAGCAGGGGGACTAGAGCGGATACGCAGTATTTT
CDR3aa: CASRGTRADTQYF

abundance: -
j_gene: TRBJ1-5
v_gene: TRBV3-1/TRBV3-2
d_gene: TRBD1
CDR3nt: TGTGCCAGCAGCCCTGGGACAGGGAGTCAGCCCCAGCATTTT
CDR3aa: CASSPGTGSQPQHF

abundance: -
j_gene: TRBJ2-2
v_gene: TRBV28
d_gene: TRBD1
CDR3nt: TGTGCCAGCAGAGTACCCGGGACAGGGGGCACCGGGGAGCTGTTTTTT
CDR3aa: CASRVPGTGGTGELFF

abundance: -
j_gene: TRBJ1-5
v_gene: TRBV28
d_gene: -
CDR3nt: TGTGCCAGCGACGGCCACAATCAGCCCCAGCATTTT
CDR3aa: CASDGHNQPQHF

abundance: -
j_gene: TRBJ2-7
v_gene: TRBV30
d_gene: -
CDR3nt: TGTGCCTGGGGTGTAACAGATTTTCGCTCCTACGAGCAGTACTTC
CDR3aa: CAWGVTDFRSYEQYF

abundance: -
j_gene: TRBJ1-6
v_gene: TRBV6-6
d_gene: TRBD1
CDR3nt: TGTGCCAGCAGTGCAGGGGGCGCGTACTCACCCCTCCACTTT
CDR3aa: CASSAGGAYSPLHF

abundance: -
j_gene: TRBJ2-6
v_gene: TRBV6-5
d_gene: -
CDR3nt: TGTGCCAGCAGTTACCGCACCTCGACGGGGGCCAACGTCCTGACTTTC
CDR3aa: CASSYRTSTGANVLTF

abundance: -
j_gene: TRBJ1-4
v_gene: TRBV21-1
d_gene: -
CDR3nt: TGTGCCAGCAGCAAAGCGTTAGAGAGGGAGGAGGAGGAAAAACTGTTTTTT
CDR3aa: CASSKALEREEEEKLFF

abundance: -
j_gene: TRBJ2-3
v_gene: TRBV12-3/TRBV12-4
d_gene: -
CDR3nt: TGTGCCAGCAACAGACTTAGCACAGATACGCAGTATTTT
CDR3aa: CASNRLSTDTQYF

abundance: -
j_gene: TRBJ2-7
v_gene: TRBV5-1
d_gene: TRBD1
CDR3nt: TGCGCCAGCAGCCGGCGGAGTACCGGGACAGTTTTTTACGAGCAGTACTTC
CDR3aa: CASSRRSTGTVFYEQYF

abundance: -
j_gene: TRBJ2-7
v_gene: TRBV19
d_gene: -
CDR3nt: TGTGCCAGTAGTGGGGCCTACGAGCAGTACTTC
CDR3aa: CASSGAYEQYF

abundance: once
j_gene: TRBJ1-4
v_gene: TRBV7-9
d_gene: -
CDR3nt: TGTGCCAGCAGCTCAGGATGGGCGGGCTTTAATGAAAAACTGTTTTTT
CDR3aa: CASSSGWAGFNEKLFF

abundance: -
j_gene: TRBJ2-2
v_gene: TRBV18
d_gene: -
CDR3nt: TGTGCCAGCTCACCGACCTTGGGGCCCGGCACCGGGGAGCTGTTTTTT
CDR3aa: CASSPTLGPGTGELFF

abundance: -
j_gene: TRBJ2-5
v_gene: TRBV5-1
d_gene: TRBD2
CDR3nt: TGCGCCAGCAGCTCGGGACTAGCGGGAGGGATCTTGGAGACCCAGTACTTC
CDR3aa: CASSSGLAGGILETQYF

abundance: -
j_gene: TRBJ2-3
v_gene: TRBV10-1
d_gene: TRBD2
CDR3nt: TGCGCCAGCACCCAAAGGAGCGGGGGGGGCTCAGATACGCAGTATTTT
CDR3aa: CASTQRSGGGSDTQYF

abundance: -
j_gene: TRBJ2-5
v_gene: TRBV4-1
d_gene: -
CDR3nt: TGCGCCAGCAGCCAAGATCGGAGGGAAAAAGAAGTTGTGGAGACCCAGTACTTC
CDR3aa: CASSQDRREKEVVETQYF

abundance: once
j_gene: TRBJ2-7
v_gene: TRBV5-1
d_gene: -
CDR3nt: TGCGCCAGCAGCGTGGCTGAAGCTCCAATCTACGAGCAGTACTTC
CDR3aa: CASSVAEAPIYEQYF

abundance: -
j_gene: TRBJ1-6
v_gene: TRBV19
d_gene: -
CDR3nt: TGTGCCAGTAGTAGCCTAACGAGAGATTATAATTCACCCCTCCACTTT
CDR3aa: CASSSLTRDYNSPLHF

abundance: medium-sized
j_gene: TRBJ2-6
v_gene: TRBV11-2
d_gene: -
CDR3nt: TGTGCCAGCAGCTTAGATTTCGGGAGCTCTGGGGCCAACGTCCTGACTTTC
CDR3aa: CASSLDFGSSGANVLTF

abundance: -
j_gene: TRBJ2-3
v_gene: TRBV19
d_gene: -
CDR3nt: TGTGCCAGTAGTAAAGGCAGGGTGGGCACAGATACGCAGTATTTT
CDR3aa: CASSKGRVGTDTQYF

abundance: -
j_gene: TRBJ1-3
v_gene: TRBV6-1
d_gene: TRBD1
CDR3nt: TGTGCCAGCAGTGAGTCCCCGCAGGGGGCAAGGTCTGGAAACACCATATATTTT
CDR3aa: CASSESPQGARSGNTIYF

abundance: -
j_gene: TRBJ2-5
v_gene: TRBV15
d_gene: -
CDR3nt: TGTGCCACCAGCAGACTGGGCTTGGGGGAGACCCAGTACTTC
CDR3aa: CATSRLGLGETQYF